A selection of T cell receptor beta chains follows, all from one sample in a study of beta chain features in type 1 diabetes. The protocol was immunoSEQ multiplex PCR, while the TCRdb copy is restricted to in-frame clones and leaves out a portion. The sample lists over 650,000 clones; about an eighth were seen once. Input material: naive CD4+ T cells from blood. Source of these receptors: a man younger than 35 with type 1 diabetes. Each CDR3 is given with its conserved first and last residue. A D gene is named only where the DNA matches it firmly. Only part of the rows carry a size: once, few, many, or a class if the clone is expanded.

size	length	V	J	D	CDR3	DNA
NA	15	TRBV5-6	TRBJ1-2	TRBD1	CASSSGTTGGYGYTF	TGTGCCAGCAGTTCGGGAACCACAGGGGGCTATGGCTACACCTTC
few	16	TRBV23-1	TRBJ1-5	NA	CASSQPPGKNNQPQHF	TGCGCCAGCAGTCAACCCCCGGGAAAGAACAATCAGCCCCAGCATTTT
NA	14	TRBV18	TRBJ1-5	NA	CASSPIDGNQPQHF	TGTGCCAGCTCACCGATCGACGGCAATCAGCCCCAGCATTTT
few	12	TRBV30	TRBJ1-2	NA	CAWSPLLYGYTF	TGTGCCTGGAGTCCCCTCCTCTATGGCTACACCTTC
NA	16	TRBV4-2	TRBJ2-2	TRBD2	CASSSLAGEGTGELFF	TGTGCCAGCAGTAGCCTAGCGGGAGAAGGGACCGGGGAGCTGTTTTTT
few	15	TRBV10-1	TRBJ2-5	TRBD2	CASSGTSGRQETQYF	TGCGCCAGCAGTGGGACTAGCGGACGCCAAGAGACCCAGTACTTC
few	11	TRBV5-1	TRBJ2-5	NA	CASSSKETQYF	TGCGCCAGCAGTTCTAAAGAGACCCAGTACTTC
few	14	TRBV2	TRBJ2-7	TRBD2	CASKPGLAGYEQYF	TGTGCCAGCAAGCCGGGACTAGCGGGCTACGAGCAGTACTTC
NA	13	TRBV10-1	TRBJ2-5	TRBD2	CASSGAGVETQYF	TGCGCCAGCAGTGGAGCGGGAGTGGAGACCCAGTACTTC
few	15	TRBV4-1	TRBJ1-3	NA	CASSQVGSSGNTIYF	TGCGCCAGCAGCCAAGTCGGCAGCTCTGGAAACACCATATATTTT
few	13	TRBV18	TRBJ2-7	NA	CASSPDPRREQYF	TGTGCCAGCTCCCCGGACCCCCGGAGGGAGCAGTACTTC
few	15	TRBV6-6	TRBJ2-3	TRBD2	CASSYGGRGTDTQYF	TGTGCCAGCAGTTACGGCGGGAGGGGGACAGATACGCAGTATTTT
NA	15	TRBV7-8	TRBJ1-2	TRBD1	CASTFRTGRSYGYTF	TGTGCCAGCACCTTCCGGACAGGGAGAAGCTATGGCTACACCTTC
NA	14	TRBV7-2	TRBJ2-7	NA	CASSPQQGTYEQYF	TGTGCCAGCAGCCCCCAACAGGGAACCTACGAGCAGTACTTC
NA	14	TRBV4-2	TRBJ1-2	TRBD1	CASSQRDRDTGYTF	TGTGCCAGCAGCCAACGGGACAGGGATACGGGCTACACCTTC
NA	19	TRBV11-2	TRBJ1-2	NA	CASSLGVRLTPEDSYGYTF	TGTGCCAGCAGCCTAGGAGTACGTCTGACCCCGGAGGACTCCTATGGCTACACCTTC
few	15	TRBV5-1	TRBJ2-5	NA	CASSLDLAGTGTQYF	TGCGCCAGCAGCTTGGATCTAGCGGGGACAGGGACCCAGTACTTC
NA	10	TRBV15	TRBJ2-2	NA	CATLHGELFF	TGTGCCACGCTGCACGGGGAGCTGTTTTTT
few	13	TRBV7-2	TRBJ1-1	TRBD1	CASSVTGTTEAFF	TGTGCCAGCAGCGTGACAGGGACCACTGAAGCTTTCTTT
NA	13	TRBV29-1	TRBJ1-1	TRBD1	CSVPGQLNTEAFF	TGCAGCGTTCCGGGACAGTTAAACACTGAAGCTTTCTTT
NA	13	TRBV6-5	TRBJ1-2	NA	CASSYQGRDGYTF	TGTGCCAGCAGTTACCAGGGCCGAGATGGCTACACCTTC